Listed here are 3 T cell receptor beta chains from one sample, sequenced in a study of T cell responses to AZD1222 COVID-19 vaccine. Clones were sequenced by immunoSEQ multiplex PCR, and TCRdb holds only the in-frame ones, with some missing. Of 100,000 or so clones listed, roughly 92% are singletons. The sequencing used peripheral blood, collected on day 0 of AZD1222 vaccination. These receptors came from an adult in good health.

The chain is built from TRBV6-5 and TRBJ2-1; possibly TRBD1 or TRBD2 for D (6 bases each). The length of the CDR3 is 15 residues. Germline V CDR1 and CDR2: MNHEY, SVGAGI. V was shortened by 3 bases and J by 3 bases, with 12 bases between the two germline ends. CDR3 DNA: TGTGCCAGCAGTTATTCAGGAGGGGGCTACAATGAGCAGTTCTTC. Translating it yields CASSYSGGGYNEQFF.

The chain joins TRBV4-2 to TRBJ1-1; D gene uncertain. This CDR3 is 15 amino acids long. V lost 1 base and J lost 0, with 9 bases in between. The germline V gene has CDR1 LGHNA and CDR2 YNFKEQ. Written as DNA, the CDR3 is TGTGCCAGCAGCCAAGGAGAGGGCATGAACACTGAAGCTTTCTTT. This gives the protein CASSQGEGMNTEAFF.

The rearrangement uses TRBV28 and TRBJ2-7; the D gene is possibly TRBD1 (6 bases). Per germline, CDR1 MDHEN and CDR2 SYDVKM. The CDR3 sequence is 16 residues long. V was shortened by 5 bases and J by 1 base, with 18 bases between the two germline ends. The chain's CDR3 is CASSQRGQTSSYEQYF. The CDR3 DNA follows: TGTGCCAGCAGTCAACGAGGACAGACTTCTTCCTACGAGCAGTACTTC. Using reference TRBV28 and TRBJ2-7 for the parts outside the CDR3, the full variable domain is DVKVTQSSRYLVKRTGEKVFLECVQDMDHENMFWYRQDPGLGLRLIYFSYDVKMKEKGDIPEGYSVSREKKERFSLILESASTNQTSMYLCASSQRGQTSSYEQYFGPGTRLTVT.